This is a list of T cell receptor beta chains from one sample in a study of CD8 T cells in Susac syndrome. TCRdb re-called the immunoSEQ multiplex PCR reads with MiXCR, one entry per CDR3 protein. The sample yields 130,000 or so distinct CDR3 sequences, 75% to 90% seen once. The sequencing input was CD8+ T cells from PBMCs. These receptors came from a human donor with multiple sclerosis. The CDR3 runs from the conserved cysteine through the conserved F or W. The D gene is left open where the match is weak.

d_gene,j_gene,v_gene,CDR3nt,CDR3aa
-,TRBJ2-1,TRBV12-3/TRBV12-4,TGTGCCAGCAGAGACTCAGACTACTACAATGAGCAGTTCTTC,CASRDSDYYNEQFF
-,TRBJ1-1,TRBV19,TGTGCCAGTAGACTTACAGAGAACACTGAAGCTTTCTTT,CASRLTENTEAFF
-,TRBJ1-1,TRBV27,TGTGCCACCATAATGGGACTTACGGCTTTCTTT,CATIMGLTAFF
-,TRBJ2-2,TRBV27,TGTGCCAGCAGTTTAAGGGGGGCCGGGGAGCTGTTTTTT,CASSLRGAGELFF
-,TRBJ1-1,TRBV7-9,TGTGCCAGCAGCTCAGTGGGCAACCCTTTAGACACTGAAGCTTTCTTT,CASSSVGNPLDTEAFF
TRBD2,TRBJ2-3,TRBV7-2,TGTGCCAGCAGCTTAATTCCGGGACTAGCGACAGATACGCAGTATTTT,CASSLIPGLATDTQYF
TRBD1,TRBJ2-7,TRBV19,TGTGCCAGTAGTACGTACGACAGGGGTAGCGAGCAGTACTTC,CASSTYDRGSEQYF
-,TRBJ1-1,TRBV2,TGTGCCAGCAAGAACAGCAAAGCTTTCTTT,CASKNSKAFF
TRBD2,TRBJ2-1,TRBV7-2,TGTGCCAGCAGCCTCCAGCGGGGGCCACGAGGGAATGAGCAGTTCTTC,CASSLQRGPRGNEQFF
TRBD1,TRBJ1-1,TRBV6-6,TGTGCCAGCACCGACAGGGCGGACACTGAAGCTTTCTTT,CASTDRADTEAFF
-,TRBJ2-2,TRBV21-1,TGTGCCAGCCTCGGGGGTCTTAGCGGGAGGCTAAGAACCGGGGAGCTGTTTTTT,CASLGGLSGRLRTGELFF
-,TRBJ2-1,TRBV5-1,TGCGCCAGCAGCTTTGTTGGGTCTAGTGAGTTCTTC,CASSFVGSSEFF
TRBD1,TRBJ1-2,TRBV27,TGTGCCAGCAGTTTCGTCATACAGGGGGCGAACTATGGCTACACCTTC,CASSFVIQGANYGYTF
-,TRBJ2-2,TRBV6-5,TGTGCCAGCAGTTACGGGTTTCCCGGGGAGCTGTTTTTT,CASSYGFPGELFF